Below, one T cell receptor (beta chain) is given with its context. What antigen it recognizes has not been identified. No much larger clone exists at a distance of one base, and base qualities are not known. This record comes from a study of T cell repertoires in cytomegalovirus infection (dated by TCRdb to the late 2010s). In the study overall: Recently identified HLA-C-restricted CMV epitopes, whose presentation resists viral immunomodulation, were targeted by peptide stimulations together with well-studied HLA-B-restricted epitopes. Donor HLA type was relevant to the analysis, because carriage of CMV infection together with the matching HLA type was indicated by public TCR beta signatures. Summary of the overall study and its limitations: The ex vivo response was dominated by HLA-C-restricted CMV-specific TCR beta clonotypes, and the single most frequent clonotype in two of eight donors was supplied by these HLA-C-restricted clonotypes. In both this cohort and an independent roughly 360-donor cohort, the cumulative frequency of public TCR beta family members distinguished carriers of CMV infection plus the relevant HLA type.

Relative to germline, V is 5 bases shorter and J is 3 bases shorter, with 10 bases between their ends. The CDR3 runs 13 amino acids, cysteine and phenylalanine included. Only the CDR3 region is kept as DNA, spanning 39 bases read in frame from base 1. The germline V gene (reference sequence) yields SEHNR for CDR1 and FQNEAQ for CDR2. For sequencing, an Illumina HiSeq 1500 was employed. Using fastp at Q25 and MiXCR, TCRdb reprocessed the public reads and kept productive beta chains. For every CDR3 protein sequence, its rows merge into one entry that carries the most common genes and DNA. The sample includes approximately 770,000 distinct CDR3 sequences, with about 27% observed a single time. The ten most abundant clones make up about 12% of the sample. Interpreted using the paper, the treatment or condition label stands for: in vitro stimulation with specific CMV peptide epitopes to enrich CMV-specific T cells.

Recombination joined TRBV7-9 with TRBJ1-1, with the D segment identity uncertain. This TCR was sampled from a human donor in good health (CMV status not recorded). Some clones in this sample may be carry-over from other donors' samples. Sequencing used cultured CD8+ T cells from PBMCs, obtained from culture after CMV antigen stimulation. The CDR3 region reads CASSPEIHTEAFF. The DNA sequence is TGTGCCAGCAGCCCAGAAATCCACACTGAAGCTTTCTTT.